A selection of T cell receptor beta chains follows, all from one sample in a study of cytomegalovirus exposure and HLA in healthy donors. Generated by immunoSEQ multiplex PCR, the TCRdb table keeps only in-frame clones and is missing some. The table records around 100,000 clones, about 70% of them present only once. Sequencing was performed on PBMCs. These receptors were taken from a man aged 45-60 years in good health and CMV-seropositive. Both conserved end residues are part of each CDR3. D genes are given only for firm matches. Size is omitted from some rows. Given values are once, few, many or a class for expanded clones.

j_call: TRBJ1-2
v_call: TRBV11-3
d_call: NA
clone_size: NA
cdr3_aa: CASSLGPWTRSDYTF
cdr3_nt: TGTGCCAGCAGCTTAGGGCCCTGGACAAGGTCCGACTACACCTTC

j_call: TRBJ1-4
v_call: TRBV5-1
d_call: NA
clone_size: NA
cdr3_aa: CASSPGQRPEKLFF
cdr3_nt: TGCGCCAGCAGCCCCGGACAGAGGCCCGAAAAACTGTTTTTT

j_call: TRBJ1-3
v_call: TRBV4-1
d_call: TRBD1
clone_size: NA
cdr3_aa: CASSQRTGQELPGDTIYF
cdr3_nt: TGCGCCAGCAGCCAGAGGACCGGACAGGAACTCCCAGGCGACACCATATATTTT

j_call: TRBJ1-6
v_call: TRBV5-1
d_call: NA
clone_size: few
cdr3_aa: CASSFGAGDSPLHF
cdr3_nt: TGCGCCAGCAGCTTTGGCGCAGGGGATTCACCCCTCCACTTT

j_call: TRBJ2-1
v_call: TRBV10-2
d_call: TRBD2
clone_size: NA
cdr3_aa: CASSDSGRGGDNEQFF
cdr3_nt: TGCGCCAGCAGTGATAGCGGGAGGGGGGGCGACAATGAGCAGTTCTTC

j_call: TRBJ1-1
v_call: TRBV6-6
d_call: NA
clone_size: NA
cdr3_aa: CASSGRNTEAFF
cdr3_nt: TGTGCCAGCAGTGGGAGGAACACTGAAGCTTTCTTT

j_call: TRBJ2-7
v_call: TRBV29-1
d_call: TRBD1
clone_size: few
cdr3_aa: CSVETGAYEQYF
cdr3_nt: TGCAGCGTTGAGACAGGGGCCTACGAGCAGTACTTC

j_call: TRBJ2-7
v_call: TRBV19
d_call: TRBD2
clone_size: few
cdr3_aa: CASSIGLAGTSGYEQYF
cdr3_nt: TGTGCCAGTAGTATAGGTTTGGCCGGGACTAGCGGCTACGAGCAGTACTTC

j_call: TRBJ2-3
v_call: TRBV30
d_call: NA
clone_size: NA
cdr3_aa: CAWTDRRSTDTQYF
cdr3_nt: TGTGCCTGGACCGACAGGAGAAGCACAGATACGCAGTATTTT

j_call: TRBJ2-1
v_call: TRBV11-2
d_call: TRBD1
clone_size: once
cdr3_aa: CASSPNRGVSNEQFF
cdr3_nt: TGTGCCAGCAGCCCTAACAGGGGAGTGAGCAATGAGCAGTTCTTC

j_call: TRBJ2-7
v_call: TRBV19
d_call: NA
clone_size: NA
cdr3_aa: CASRGLVGGYEQYF
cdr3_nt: TGTGCCAGTAGGGGTCTTGTCGGGGGCTACGAGCAGTACTTC

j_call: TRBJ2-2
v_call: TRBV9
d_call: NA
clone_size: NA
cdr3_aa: CASSLYTGELFF
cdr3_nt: TGTGCCAGCAGCCTATATACCGGGGAGCTGTTTTTT

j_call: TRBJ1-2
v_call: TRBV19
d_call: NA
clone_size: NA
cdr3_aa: CASSIRGFNYGYTF
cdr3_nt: TGTGCCAGTAGTATTCGGGGATTTAACTATGGCTACACCTTC

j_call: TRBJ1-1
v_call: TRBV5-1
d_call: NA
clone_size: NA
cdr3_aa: CASRMTGGNTEAFF
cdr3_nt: TGCGCCAGCAGGATGACGGGGGGGAACACTGAAGCTTTCTTT

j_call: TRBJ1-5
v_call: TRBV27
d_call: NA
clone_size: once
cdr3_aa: CASLRGANQPQHF
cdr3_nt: TGTGCCAGCCTTCGGGGGGCTAATCAGCCCCAGCATTTT

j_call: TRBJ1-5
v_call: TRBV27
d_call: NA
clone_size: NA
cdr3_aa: CASRGGADNSNQPQHF
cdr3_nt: TGTGCCAGCAGGGGTGGGGCAGATAATAGCAATCAGCCCCAGCATTTT

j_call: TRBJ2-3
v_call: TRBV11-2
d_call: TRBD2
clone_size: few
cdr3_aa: CASSLGLAGASRNTQYF
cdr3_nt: TGTGCCAGCAGCTTAGGACTAGCGGGAGCCTCGCGAAATACGCAGTATTTT

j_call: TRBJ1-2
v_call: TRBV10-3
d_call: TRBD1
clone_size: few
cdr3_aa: CAISEGTGVYGYTF
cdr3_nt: TGTGCCATCAGTGAGGGGACAGGGGTCTATGGCTACACCTTC

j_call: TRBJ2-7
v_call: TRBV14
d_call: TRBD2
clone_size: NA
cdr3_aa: CASSPGTSLDEQYF
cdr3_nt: TGTGCCAGCAGCCCCGGGACTAGTCTTGACGAGCAGTACTTC

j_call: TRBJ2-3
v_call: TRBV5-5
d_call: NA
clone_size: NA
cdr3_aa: CASSYSRGRADTQYF
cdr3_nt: TGTGCCAGCAGCTACAGTCGGGGTCGGGCAGATACGCAGTATTTT

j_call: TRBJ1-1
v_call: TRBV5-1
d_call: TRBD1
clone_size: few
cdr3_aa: CASSGGTGGEAFF
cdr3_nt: TGCGCCAGCAGCGGCGGGACAGGGGGGGAAGCTTTCTTT

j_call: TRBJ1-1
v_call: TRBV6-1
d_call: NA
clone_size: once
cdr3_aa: CASTGLRNTEAFF
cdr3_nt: TGTGCCAGCACTGGACTGAGGAACACTGAAGCTTTCTTT

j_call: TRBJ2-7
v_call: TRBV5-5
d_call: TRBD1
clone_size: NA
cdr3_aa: CASSGDRATSYEQYF
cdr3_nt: TGTGCCAGCAGCGGGGACAGGGCCACCTCCTACGAGCAGTACTTC

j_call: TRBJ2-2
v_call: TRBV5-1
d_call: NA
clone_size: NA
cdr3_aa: CASSPDSNTGELFF
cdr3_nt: TGCGCCAGCAGCCCGGACAGTAACACCGGGGAGCTGTTTTTT

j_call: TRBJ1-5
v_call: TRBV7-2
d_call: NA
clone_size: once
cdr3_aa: CASSLQGSSPQHF
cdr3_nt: TGTGCCAGCAGCTTACAGGGGTCTTCGCCCCAGCATTTT

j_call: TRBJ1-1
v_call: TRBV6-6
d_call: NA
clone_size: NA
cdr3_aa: CASSSSVLNTEAFF
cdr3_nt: TGTGCCAGCAGTTCCTCCGTTCTTAACACTGAAGCTTTCTTT

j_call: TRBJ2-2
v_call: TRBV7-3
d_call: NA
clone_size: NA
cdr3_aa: CASSLIGGGEYTGELFF
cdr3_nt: TGTGCCAGCAGCCTGATAGGCGGGGGCGAGTACACCGGGGAGCTGTTTTTT

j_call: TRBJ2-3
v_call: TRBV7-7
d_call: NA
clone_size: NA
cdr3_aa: CASSSPGTDTQYF
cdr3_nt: TGTGCCAGCAGCTCCCCGGGCACAGATACGCAGTATTTT

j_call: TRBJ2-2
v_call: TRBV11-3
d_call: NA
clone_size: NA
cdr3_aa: CASSQGNTGELFF
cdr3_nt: TGTGCCAGCAGCCAGGGGAACACCGGGGAGCTGTTTTTT

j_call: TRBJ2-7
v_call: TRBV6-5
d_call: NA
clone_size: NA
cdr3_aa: CASSESGHYEQYF
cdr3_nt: TGTGCCAGCAGTGAGTCAGGGCACTACGAGCAGTACTTC

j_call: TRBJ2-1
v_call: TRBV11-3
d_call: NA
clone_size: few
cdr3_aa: CASSSADEQFF
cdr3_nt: TGTGCCAGCAGCTCTGCAGATGAGCAGTTCTTC

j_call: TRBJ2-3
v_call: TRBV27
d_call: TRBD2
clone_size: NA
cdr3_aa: CASNRLVGGPDTQYF
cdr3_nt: TGTGCCAGCAACAGACTAGTGGGAGGGCCCGATACGCAGTATTTT

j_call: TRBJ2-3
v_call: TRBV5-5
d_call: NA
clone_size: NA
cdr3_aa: CASSLRTLASTDTQYF
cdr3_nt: TGTGCCAGCAGCCTCCGGACTTTAGCTAGCACAGATACGCAGTATTTT

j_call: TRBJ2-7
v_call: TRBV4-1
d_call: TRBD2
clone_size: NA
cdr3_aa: CASSHEPTSGAIYEQYF
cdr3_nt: TGCGCCAGCAGCCATGAGCCCACTAGCGGGGCCATCTACGAGCAGTACTTC

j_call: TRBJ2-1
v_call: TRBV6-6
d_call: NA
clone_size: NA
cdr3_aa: CASSYQGGGSYNEQFF
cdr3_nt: TGTGCCAGCAGTTATCAAGGGGGGGGCTCCTACAATGAGCAGTTCTTC

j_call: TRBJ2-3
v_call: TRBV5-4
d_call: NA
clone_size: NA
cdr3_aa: CASSLVADTQYF
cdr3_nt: TGTGCCAGCAGCTTGGTAGCAGATACGCAGTATTTT

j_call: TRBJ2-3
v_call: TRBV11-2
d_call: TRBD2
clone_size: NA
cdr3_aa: CASSLGLAGSTDTQYF
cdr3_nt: TGTGCCAGCAGCCTTGGACTAGCGGGGAGCACAGATACGCAGTATTTT

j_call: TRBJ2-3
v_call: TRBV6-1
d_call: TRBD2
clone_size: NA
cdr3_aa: CASSVGGRGDTQYF
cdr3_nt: TGTGCCAGCAGTGTTGGCGGGAGGGGAGATACGCAGTATTTT

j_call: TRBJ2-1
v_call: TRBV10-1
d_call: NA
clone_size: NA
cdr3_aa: CASSGEAGKYYNEQFF
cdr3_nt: TGCGCCAGCAGTGGGGAAGCAGGGAAATATTACAATGAGCAGTTCTTC

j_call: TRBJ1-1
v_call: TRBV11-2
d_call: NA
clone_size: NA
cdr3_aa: CASSRNPQGAAFF
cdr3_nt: TGTGCCAGCAGTCGCAATCCTCAGGGTGCAGCTTTCTTT

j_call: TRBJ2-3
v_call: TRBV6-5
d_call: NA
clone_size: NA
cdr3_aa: CASSYSRVSMQYF
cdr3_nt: TGTGCCAGCAGTTACTCGAGAGTGTCTATGCAGTATTTT

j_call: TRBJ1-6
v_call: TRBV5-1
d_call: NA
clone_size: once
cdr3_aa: CASSSVSDVHLLHF
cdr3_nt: TGCGCCAGCAGTTCGGTCTCTGATGTCCACCTCCTCCACTTT

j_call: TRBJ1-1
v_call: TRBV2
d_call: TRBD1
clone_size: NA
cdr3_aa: CASSGQGYWNTEAFF
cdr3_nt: TGTGCCAGCAGTGGACAGGGATACTGGAACACTGAAGCTTTCTTT

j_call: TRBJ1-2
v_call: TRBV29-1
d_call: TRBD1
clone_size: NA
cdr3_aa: CSVGGGQGTDFYGYTF
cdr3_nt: TGCAGCGTTGGGGGTGGACAGGGGACCGATTTCTATGGCTACACCTTC

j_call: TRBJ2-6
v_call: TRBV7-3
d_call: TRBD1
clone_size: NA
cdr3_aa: CASSSGQGAWSGANVLTF
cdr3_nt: TGTGCCAGCAGCTCTGGACAGGGCGCATGGAGTGGGGCCAACGTCCTGACTTTC